Listed here are 7 T cell receptor beta chains from one sample, sequenced in a study of identical twins. TCRdb redid the calling of the 5' RACE reads with MiXCR, one entry per CDR3 protein. The table records just under 650,000 distinct CDR3 sequences, around 7.5% of them present only once. These records were also assigned to another study, of yellow fever vaccine responses in identical twins.

Sequenced input: PBMCs. The receptors stem from a woman under 30 in good health.

This clonotype appeared many times. The chain uses TRBV14 and TRBJ2-5, with D maybe TRBD2 (6 bases). The CDR3 sequence is 15 residues long. Trimming stripped 3 bases from V and 5 bases from J, with 16 bases between. Germline-derived CDR1 and CDR2 are SGHDN and FVKESK. This CDR3 is CASSQVLASRETQYF. In nucleotides, the CDR3 is TGTGCCAGCAGCCAGGTTCTAGCGTCCCGGGAGACCCAGTACTTC.

As to this clonotype: Possible read error: a much larger clone is one base away. This sequence joins TRBV5-1 and TRBJ2-5; 10 bases are a match to TRBD2. Germline V lookup: CDR1 SGHRS, CDR2 YFSETQ. Unmatched junction bases numbered 6, after V lost 1 base and J lost 3 bases. This CDR3 is built from 16 residues. As DNA, the CDR3 is TGCGCCAGCAGCTTGTTACTAGCGGGATCCGAAGAGACCCAGTACTTC. Its protein is CASSLLLAGSEETQYF.

The gene calls are TRBV19 and TRBJ1-6; 7 bases map to TRBD1. V was pared by 4 bases and J by 6 bases, with 3 bases of the junction left unmatched. The germline gives CDR1 LNHDA, CDR2 SQIVND (reference sequence). The CDR3 is 14 amino acids. The CDR3 coding sequence is TGTGCCAGTAGTACCCGACAGGGTAATTCACCCCTCCACTTT. Its translation: CASSTRQGNSPLHF.

This clonotype has just a few counts. This rearrangement joins TRBV14 to TRBJ1-3, with D uncertain. Germline V gene sequence: CDR1 SGHDN, CDR2 FVKESK. Trimming pared 4 bases from V and 7 bases from J, leaving 8 bases between. The CDR3 contains 12 residues. CDR3 sequence reads: CASSPFLNTIYF. CDR3 nucleotide sequence: TGTGCCAGCAGCCCTTTTCTTAACACCATATATTTT.

The gene calls are TRBV20-1 and TRBJ1-5; 7 nucleotides align to TRBD1. The ends lost 6 bases at V and 1 base at J; junction bases unmatched: 6. Germline V gene sequence: CDR1 DFQATT, CDR2 SNEGSKA (reference sequence). The CDR3 consists of 14 residues. CDR3 coding DNA: TGCAGTGCCAAGAAGACAGGGAGCAATCAGCCCCAGCATTTT. Protein: CSAKKTGSNQPQHF.

This clonotype was observed a handful of times. The chain joins TRBV19 to TRBJ2-5; D perhaps matches TRBD1 (5 bases). The CDR3 has 14 amino acids. The germline gives CDR1 LNHDA, CDR2 SQIVND (reference sequence). The V and J ends lost 8 bases and 4 bases respectively, with 17 bases between them. The chain's CDR3 is CASGAQGPGETQYF. DNA for the CDR3: TGTGCCAGTGGTGCGCAGGGCCCAGGAGAGACCCAGTACTTC.

This clonotype came up many times. The rearrangement uses TRBV25-1 and TRBJ1-2; the match to TRBD1 covers 7 bases. The CDR3 runs to 15 residues. The J segment lost 4 bases and the V segment lost 1 base, leaving 6 bases of the junction unmatched. Germline CDR1 and CDR2: MGHDK and SYGVNS. The CDR3, as DNA: TGTGCCAGCAGTGAATTACAGGGGAAGTCCTATGGCTACACCTTC. Translated, it gives CASSELQGKSYGYTF.